The 28 T cell receptor beta chains reported below all come from one sample, sequenced in a study of OX40 agonist ivuxolimab in advanced cancers. TCRdb's copy holds only in-frame clones and misses some; the assay was immunoSEQ multiplex PCR. The sample carries nearly 80,000 clones, around 94% recorded once. The material sequenced was CD4+ or CD8+ T cells sorted from blood, taken in a trial of the OX40 agonist ivuxolimab. These receptor sequences come from an adult with an advanced solid tumor such as melanoma, head and neck, liver or kidney cancer.

This clone was detected once. The chain employs TRBV28 and TRBJ1-1; 7 nucleotides line up with TRBD1. CDR1 and CDR2 from the germline V gene are MDHEN and SYDVKM. V gave up 2 bases and J gave up 7 bases; unmatched junction bases: 13. This CDR3 contains 16 residues. CDR3 in DNA: TGTGCCAGCAGTTTACGGGTCGACAGGGTGTTGGGTGAAGCTTTCTTT. Its translation: CASSLRVDRVLGEAFF.

The chain couples TRBV4-1 to TRBJ2-1; D perhaps matches TRBD2 (6 bases). The CDR3 is 15 amino acids. In germline, CDR1 is MGHRA, CDR2 YSYEKL. The V gene lost 0 bases and the J gene lost 4 bases, with 10 bases spanning the gap. CDR3: CASSQDQGGYNEQFF. In nucleotides, the CDR3 is TGCGCCAGCAGCCAAGATCAGGGAGGTTACAATGAGCAGTTCTTC.

This rearrangement joins TRBV7-9 to TRBJ2-1; 7 bases agree with TRBD2. The CDR3 covers 15 residues. V trimming: 4 bases; J trimming: 8 bases; junction bases outside the gene matches: 11. Germline loops: CDR1 SEHNR, CDR2 FQNEAQ (reference sequence). CDR3 protein: CASSSLLRGMDEQFF. The CDR3 DNA reads TGTGCCAGCAGCTCTCTACTGCGGGGGATGGATGAGCAGTTCTTC.

There are a few counts of this clone. The chain carries TRBV2 and TRBJ2-7; D call uncertain. V was cut by 3 bases and J by 4 bases, with 10 bases left in between. The CDR3 is 13 residues long. Germline V gene lookup returns CDR1 SNHLY and CDR2 FYNNEI. The CDR3 DNA is TGTGCCAGCAGTGATCGTTCTCCATACGAGCAGTACTTC. Translating gives CASSDRSPYEQYF.

The rearrangement links TRBV5-4 to TRBJ1-6; no firm D call. Trimming pared 4 bases from V and 0 bases from J, leaving 8 bases between. This CDR3 spans 15 amino acids. CDR1 and CDR2 (germline): SGHNT, YYREEE (reference sequence). CDR3 sequence reads: CASSPASSYNSPLHF. The CDR3 region has the DNA TGTGCCAGCAGCCCCGCCAGCTCCTATAATTCACCCCTCCACTTT.

With respect to this clone: Because the CDR3's place on the DNA is in doubt, the DNA is left out and the CDR3 is given as listed by TCRdb. The chain joins TRBV12-1 to TRBJ2-3; TRBD2 was called by the table and not checked on the DNA. TRBV12-1 is a recognized pseudogene. The CDR3 comprises 14 residues, both ends counted. This CDR3 reads CASSFYLCTDTQYF.

This chain links TRBV27 with TRBJ2-5, with D possibly being TRBD2 (5 bases). CDR1 is MNHEY, CDR2 SMNVEV, per germline (reference sequence). The CDR3 consists of 14 residues. The germline V and J ends were trimmed by 2 bases and 4 bases, with 11 bases remaining between them. The CDR3, as DNA: TGTGCCAGCAGTTTAAGTGCGGGTTCAGAGACCCAGTACTTC. Protein product: CASSLSAGSETQYF.

The chain carries TRBV9 and TRBJ2-3, with D possibly matching TRBD2 (5 bases). Germline V gives CDR1 SGDLS, CDR2 YYNGEE. V gave up 4 bases and J gave up 0 bases, with 12 bases separating them. This CDR3 comprises 15 residues. This CDR3 reads CASSPGRTSTDTQYF. DNA for the CDR3: TGTGCCAGCAGCCCGGGAAGAACTAGCACAGATACGCAGTATTTT. The variable domain in full, completed from reference TRBV9 and TRBJ2-3, reads DSGVTQTPKHLITATGQRVTLRCSPRSGDLSVYWYQQSLDQGLQFLIQYYNGEERAKGNILERFSAQQFPDLHSELNLSSLELGDSALYFCASSPGRTSTDTQYFGPGTRLTVL.

The CDR3 region has the DNA TGTGCCAGCAGCTTAGAGGACAGGGTTGTCGGGGAGCTGTTTTTT. Residues: CASSLEDRVVGELFF. The V and J genes are TRBV7-9 and TRBJ2-2, with TRBD1 identical over 8 bases. Per the germline V gene, CDR1 is SEHNR and CDR2 is FQNEAQ (reference sequence). V lost 1 base, J lost 7 bases, and 5 bases stayed unmatched. The CDR3 loop spans 15 amino acids.

The V call is TRBV5-6, the J call TRBJ2-7; 9 nucleotides agree with TRBD1. The germline V gene has CDR1 SGHDT and CDR2 YYEEEE. V gave up 0 bases and J gave up 3 bases; unmatched junction bases: 10. This CDR3 comprises 17 residues. The CDR3 is CASSLASGQGTFYEQYF. CDR3 bases: TGTGCCAGCAGCTTGGCCTCGGGACAGGGAACCTTCTACGAGCAGTACTTC.

This chain joins TRBV6-4 and TRBJ2-6, with 7 nucleotides matching TRBD1. The CDR3 contains 17 residues. V shed 6 bases and J 0 bases; nucleotides not matched to a gene: 8. Germline V gives CDR1 MRHNA, CDR2 SNTAGT. CDR3: CASRTGTADSGANVLTF. For the CDR3, the DNA is TGTGCCAGCAGAACCGGGACAGCCGACTCTGGGGCCAACGTCCTGACTTTC.

The chain uses TRBV9 and TRBJ2-5; 11 bases line up with TRBD1. The CDR3 contains 15 residues. CDR1 SGDLS and CDR2 YYNGEE come from the germline V gene. Losses at the gene ends were 3 bases for V and 5 bases for J; bases not matched to a gene: 6. The CDR3 region is CASSEGQGASETQYF. The CDR3 DNA follows: TGTGCCAGCAGCGAAGGACAGGGGGCTAGTGAGACCCAGTACTTC. Using reference TRBV9 and TRBJ2-5 for the parts outside the CDR3, the full variable domain is DSGVTQTPKHLITATGQRVTLRCSPRSGDLSVYWYQQSLDQGLQFLIQYYNGEERAKGNILERFSAQQFPDLHSELNLSSLELGDSALYFCASSEGQGASETQYFGPGTRLLVL.

J is TRBJ1-4 and V is TRBV15; D gene ambiguous. Germline-derived CDR1 and CDR2 are LNHNV and YYDKDF (reference sequence). This CDR3 region has 14 residues. V shed 0 bases and J shed 5 bases, with 7 bases lying between them. The CDR3 is CATSRDAGNEKLFF. In nucleotides, the CDR3 is TGTGCCACCAGCAGAGATGCGGGGAATGAAAAACTGTTTTTT.

The chain recombines TRBV7-6 with TRBJ2-7, with 8 bases aligning to TRBD2. This CDR3 comprises 16 residues. Germline CDR1 reads SGHVS; CDR2 reads FNYEAQ. Losses at the gene ends were 4 bases for V and 2 bases for J; bases not matched to a gene: 10. The CDR3 is CASSSRGGRDPYEQYF. The CDR3 nucleotides read TGTGCCAGCAGCTCCCGGGGGGGTCGCGATCCCTACGAGCAGTACTTC.

This clone was seen just once. The chain joins TRBV7-9 to TRBJ2-1; the D call may be TRBD1 or TRBD2 (5 bases each). Trimming took 2 bases from V and 7 from J, leaving 21 bases between them. Germline CDR1 is SEHNR and CDR2 is FQNEAQ (reference sequence). The CDR3 sequence is 17 residues long. CDR3 sequence reads: CASSLRNRDPWENEQFF. CDR3 nucleotide sequence: TGTGCCAGCAGCTTACGGAACCGGGACCCCTGGGAGAATGAGCAGTTCTTC.

The CDR3 DNA reads as TGTGCCTGGAGTGTTTATCGTACAGATACGCAGTATTTT. Residues: CAWSVYRTDTQYF. The genes are TRBV30 and TRBJ2-3, with no clear D. The V gene's germline CDR1 is GTSNPN and CDR2 SVGIG (reference sequence). This CDR3 has 13 amino acids. V lost 0 bases to trimming and J lost 3 bases, with 7 bases between them.

The V gene is TRBV7-2, the J gene TRBJ2-7, with 8 bases aligning to TRBD1. CDR1 SGHTA and CDR2 FQGNSA come from the germline V gene. Trimming cost V 5 bases and J 1 base; bases outside gene matches: 7. The CDR3 loop spans 15 amino acids. The CDR3 DNA follows: TGTGCCAGCAGCAAGGACAGGGAGTTTTCCTACGAGCAGTACTTC. This encodes CASSKDREFSYEQYF.

V gene TRBV23-1 combines with J gene TRBJ1-2, with 9 positions matching TRBD1. TRBV23-1 is recorded as an ORF, its role being uncertain. This CDR3 region has 18 residues. V was clipped by 3 bases and J by 8 bases; unmatched bases: 19. This CDR3 is CASSHNGATGGAKLGYTF. DNA for the CDR3: TGCGCCAGCAGTCATAACGGGGCCACAGGGGGCGCAAAGTTAGGCTACACCTTC.

The chain is built from TRBV27 and TRBJ2-3; weak D call: TRBD1 (6 bases). The CDR3 sequence is 15 residues long. V shed 2 bases and J shed 2 bases, with 11 bases lying between them. Germline V CDR1 and CDR2: MNHEY, SMNVEV (reference sequence). The CDR3 loop is CASSLRTASTDTQYF. For the CDR3, the DNA is TGTGCCAGCAGTTTAAGGACAGCATCCACAGATACGCAGTATTTT.

This clone was detected once. V usage is TRBV6-5 and J usage is TRBJ2-1, with D perhaps matching TRBD2 (6 bases). The CDR3 runs 14 residues. The germline gives CDR1 MNHEY, CDR2 SVGAGI. V was shortened by 11 bases and J by 4 bases, with 18 bases between the two germline ends. As DNA, the CDR3 is TGTGCCTCCGGTGGGGGGTGGGATTACAATGAGCAGTTCTTC. This sequence encodes CASGGGWDYNEQFF.

This clone is a singleton in its sample. This chain uses TRBV28 with TRBJ2-1, with D perhaps TRBD1 or TRBD2 (5 bases each). Trimming shortened V by 7 bases and J by 1 base, and 11 bases separated the two germline ends. Germline V gives CDR1 MDHEN, CDR2 SYDVKM. The CDR3 runs to 14 residues. The CDR3 is CASIGGVSYNEQFF. CDR3 coding DNA: TGTGCCAGCATTGGGGGAGTATCCTACAATGAGCAGTTCTTC.

V and J are TRBV5-6 and TRBJ2-5, with TRBD2 as a possible D gene (6 bases). The germline V and J ends were trimmed by 3 bases and 4 bases, with 13 bases remaining between them. Per the germline V gene, CDR1 is SGHDT and CDR2 is YYEEEE. The CDR3 spans 14 residues. This CDR3 reads CASSWEVLRETQYF. CDR3 nucleotides: TGTGCCAGCAGCTGGGAGGTCTTGAGAGAGACCCAGTACTTC.

This clone was counted a single time. This chain connects TRBV4-1 to TRBJ1-2; D is possibly TRBD1 (5 bases). The ends were cut back, 1 base at V and 6 bases at J, with 12 bases in the middle. This CDR3 has 14 amino acids. Per germline, CDR1 MGHRA and CDR2 YSYEKL. CDR3 protein: CASSQAGTPNGYTF. CDR3 sequence (DNA): TGCGCCAGCAGCCAAGCAGGGACCCCTAATGGCTACACCTTC.

The chain is built from TRBV27 and TRBJ2-7; D perhaps matches TRBD2 (5 bases). The germline CDR1 and CDR2 sequences are MNHEY and SMNVEV (reference sequence). V lost 3 bases, J lost 3 bases, and 12 bases lay in between. CDR3 size: 14 residues. Here the CDR3 reads CASSFPGVGYEQYF. CDR3 nucleotide sequence: TGTGCCAGCAGTTTCCCCGGGGTGGGCTACGAGCAGTACTTC.

The V gene is TRBV12-5, the J gene TRBJ2-7; D gene unclear. Trimming stripped 6 bases from V and 4 bases from J, with 10 bases between. CDR3 length: 12 residues. Per the germline V gene, CDR1 is LGHNT and CDR2 is FRNRAP. CDR3 residues: CASGENVYEQYF. CDR3 sequence (DNA): TGTGCTAGTGGGGAGAATGTTTACGAGCAGTACTTC. Variable domain in full (rest from reference TRBV12-5 and TRBJ2-7): DARVTQTPRHKVTEMGQEVTMRCQPILGHNTVFWYRQTMMQGLELLAYFRNRAPLDDSGMPKDRFSAEMPDATLATLKIQPSEPRDSAVYFCASGENVYEQYFGPGTRLTVT.

The chain couples TRBV7-4 to TRBJ1-4; 9 bases fit TRBD1. Germline CDR1 is SGHVT and CDR2 is SQSDAQ. The CDR3 is 14 residues long. The trim removed 5 bases at V and 8 bases at J, leaving 6 bases unmatched. CDR3 nucleotides: TGTGCCAGCAGCCCGGGACAGGGAGAGGAAAAACTGTTTTTT. Its translation is CASSPGQGEEKLFF.

The V call is TRBV7-6, the J call TRBJ2-7; TRBD2 matches at 7 bases. Germline V gene sequence: CDR1 SGHVS, CDR2 FNYEAQ. CDR3 length: 13 amino acids. V trimming: 2 bases; J trimming: 5 bases; junction bases outside the gene matches: 3. The CDR3 nucleotides are TGTGCCAGCAGCTTATCTACTAGCGACGAGCAGTACTTC. This translates into CASSLSTSDEQYF.

Note on this clone: At one of its ends the junction is not consistent with the germline gene, which may arise from a read error. The chain joins TRBV3-1 (or the pseudogene TRBV3-2) to TRBJ1-2; no definite D call. Per the germline V gene, CDR1 is LGHDT and CDR2 is YNNKEL (reference sequence). The CDR3 runs to 8 residues. The CDR3 DNA reads TGTGCCAGCAGCAAAACAGCTTTC. Protein sequence: CASSKTAF.